The T cell receptor beta chain described here comes from a study of T cell responses to AZD1222 COVID-19 vaccine. Sequenced by immunoSEQ multiplex PCR; TCRdb stores in-frame clones only, minus some. The sample records more than 150,000 clones, 85% to 95% being singletons. V was shortened by 0 bases and J by 13 bases, with 13 bases between the two germline ends. The CDR3 is 13 residues long. Germline V CDR1 and CDR2: GTSNPN, SVGIG (reference sequence). This sample comprised peripheral blood, obtained 28 days after the second AZD1222 dose. The chain recombines TRBV30 with TRBJ1-6, with unresolved D. The origin of this receptor is an adult who received the AZD1222 COVID-19 vaccine. In DNA, the CDR3 is TGTGCCTGGAGTGTATCGGCAGGCTCTCCCCTCCACTTT. Residues: CAWSVSAGSPLHF.